Listed below are T cell receptor beta chains from one sample, sequenced in a study of T-cell memory formation after mild COVID-19. Via MiXCR, TCRdb re-called the 5' RACE reads, giving one row per CDR3 protein. Found here are a few hundred thousand distinct CDR3 sequences, 8.5% to 9.5% of them singletons; the top ten hold under 25%. The sequenced material came from PBMCs or a T cell subset sorted from them (not recorded which). These receptors all stem from a young man who had mild COVID-19 (a few samples of this study predate the infection). Cell type and time point are not known. CDR3s include the opening cysteine and the closing phenylalanine or tryptophan. D genes are given only for firm matches. Size is stated for part of the rows, as once, few or many counts, or as a class when the clone is expanded.

clone_size: NA
v_call: TRBV7-6
j_call: TRBJ2-1
d_call: TRBD2
cdr3_aa: CASSPSGTSGGYNEQFF
cdr3_nt: TGTGCCAGCAGCCCCTCTGGGACTAGCGGGGGGTACAATGAGCAGTTCTTC

clone_size: NA
v_call: TRBV6-6
j_call: TRBJ1-2
d_call: NA
cdr3_aa: CASTYRSLYGYTF
cdr3_nt: TGTGCCAGCACTTACAGGTCCCTGTATGGCTACACCTTC

clone_size: NA
v_call: TRBV18
j_call: TRBJ1-2
d_call: TRBD1
cdr3_aa: CASSPLMGQGSHGYTF
cdr3_nt: TGTGCCAGCTCACCCCTTATGGGACAGGGCTCCCATGGCTACACCTTC

clone_size: NA
v_call: TRBV20-1
j_call: TRBJ2-7
d_call: NA
cdr3_aa: CSARDWGTGAPYEQYF
cdr3_nt: TGCAGTGCTAGAGATTGGGGAACGGGGGCCCCCTACGAGCAGTACTTC

clone_size: few
v_call: TRBV6-2/TRBV6-3
j_call: TRBJ2-1
d_call: TRBD2
cdr3_aa: CASSFRAGGYNEQFF
cdr3_nt: TGTGCCAGCAGTTTCCGAGCGGGGGGCTACAATGAGCAGTTCTTC

clone_size: NA
v_call: TRBV5-6
j_call: TRBJ2-2
d_call: TRBD1
cdr3_aa: CASSPPGQGHTGELFF
cdr3_nt: TGTGCCAGCAGCCCGCCGGGACAGGGGCACACCGGGGAGCTGTTTTTT

clone_size: few
v_call: TRBV7-2
j_call: TRBJ1-4
d_call: NA
cdr3_aa: CASSQGVANEKLFF
cdr3_nt: TGTGCCAGCAGCCAGGGTGTAGCTAATGAAAAACTGTTTTTT

clone_size: NA
v_call: TRBV5-1
j_call: TRBJ1-6
d_call: TRBD1
cdr3_aa: CASSLPAGTGDRSSYNSPLHF
cdr3_nt: TGCGCCAGCAGCTTGCCAGCCGGGACAGGGGATCGCAGCTCCTATAATTCACCCCTCCACTTT

clone_size: NA
v_call: TRBV4-1
j_call: TRBJ1-1
d_call: NA
cdr3_aa: CASSQGTAYVDTEAFF
cdr3_nt: TGCGCCAGCAGCCAAGGGACAGCCTACGTGGACACTGAAGCTTTCTTT

clone_size: few
v_call: TRBV7-2
j_call: TRBJ2-3
d_call: TRBD1
cdr3_aa: CASSRGQHTDTQYF
cdr3_nt: TGTGCCAGCAGCCGGGGACAGCACACAGATACGCAGTATTTT

clone_size: few
v_call: TRBV5-6
j_call: TRBJ1-1
d_call: TRBD1
cdr3_aa: CASSRITGGTEAFF
cdr3_nt: TGTGCCAGCAGCCGGATAACAGGGGGAACTGAAGCTTTCTTT

clone_size: many
v_call: TRBV4-2
j_call: TRBJ2-7
d_call: TRBD2
cdr3_aa: CASSQRTTSGGSSSYEQYF
cdr3_nt: TGTGCCAGCAGCCAAAGGACGACTAGCGGGGGGTCCAGCTCCTACGAGCAGTACTTC

clone_size: NA
v_call: TRBV29-1
j_call: TRBJ1-2
d_call: NA
cdr3_aa: CSGTEANYGYTF
cdr3_nt: TGCAGCGGGACGGAGGCTAACTATGGCTACACCTTC

clone_size: few
v_call: TRBV7-2
j_call: TRBJ1-1
d_call: NA
cdr3_aa: CASSFEGITEAFF
cdr3_nt: TGTGCCAGCAGCTTTGAAGGGATCACTGAAGCTTTCTTT

clone_size: NA
v_call: TRBV7-3
j_call: TRBJ2-7
d_call: NA
cdr3_aa: CASSLSGKHEQYF
cdr3_nt: TGTGCCAGCAGCTTATCGGGCAAACATGAGCAGTACTTC

clone_size: NA
v_call: TRBV5-6
j_call: TRBJ1-2
d_call: NA
cdr3_aa: CASSSWVGYGYTF
cdr3_nt: TGTGCCAGCAGCTCCTGGGTCGGCTATGGCTACACCTTC

clone_size: NA
v_call: TRBV12-3/TRBV12-4
j_call: TRBJ2-1
d_call: TRBD1
cdr3_aa: CASSFGQGVYEQFF
cdr3_nt: TGTGCCAGCAGTTTCGGGCAGGGGGTGTATGAGCAGTTCTTC

clone_size: few
v_call: TRBV29-1
j_call: TRBJ1-2
d_call: NA
cdr3_aa: CSVSEGGPDLTF
cdr3_nt: TGCAGCGTTTCGGAGGGGGGTCCGGACCTCACCTTC

clone_size: many
v_call: TRBV7-8
j_call: TRBJ2-3
d_call: NA
cdr3_aa: CASSLGWGLSTDTQYF
cdr3_nt: TGTGCCAGCAGCTTAGGTTGGGGATTGAGCACAGATACGCAGTATTTT

clone_size: NA
v_call: TRBV20-1
j_call: TRBJ2-3
d_call: TRBD2
cdr3_aa: CSARALAGGTDTQYF
cdr3_nt: TGCAGTGCTAGAGCCCTAGCGGGGGGCACAGATACGCAGTATTTT

clone_size: many
v_call: TRBV4-3
j_call: TRBJ2-3
d_call: NA
cdr3_aa: CASSQDLLGRGPSTDTQYF
cdr3_nt: TGCGCCAGCAGCCAAGATCTCTTAGGACGCGGCCCTAGCACAGATACGCAGTATTTT

clone_size: NA
v_call: TRBV7-8
j_call: TRBJ1-6
d_call: NA
cdr3_aa: CASSLSGKDSPLHF
cdr3_nt: TGTGCCAGCAGCTTATCGGGGAAGGATTCACCCCTCCACTTT

clone_size: many
v_call: TRBV7-2
j_call: TRBJ2-3
d_call: NA
cdr3_aa: CASSSRVADTQYF
cdr3_nt: TGTGCCAGCAGCTCCCGGGTGGCGGATACGCAGTATTTT

clone_size: many
v_call: TRBV30
j_call: TRBJ1-1
d_call: NA
cdr3_aa: CAWLEAGEAFF
cdr3_nt: TGTGCCTGGCTCGAGGCAGGCGAAGCTTTCTTT

clone_size: many
v_call: TRBV5-1
j_call: TRBJ2-4
d_call: NA
cdr3_aa: CASSIGQNFVKNIQYF
cdr3_nt: TGCGCCAGCAGCATCGGACAGAATTTTGTCAAAAACATTCAGTACTTC

clone_size: few
v_call: TRBV20-1
j_call: TRBJ1-1
d_call: TRBD1
cdr3_aa: CSGRGTANTEAFF
cdr3_nt: TGCAGTGGCAGAGGGACAGCGAACACTGAAGCTTTCTTT

clone_size: few
v_call: TRBV12-3/TRBV12-4
j_call: TRBJ2-3
d_call: NA
cdr3_aa: CASSLLGGLYATDTQYF
cdr3_nt: TGTGCCAGCAGTTTACTCGGTGGACTCTACGCCACAGATACGCAGTATTTT

clone_size: NA
v_call: TRBV2
j_call: TRBJ2-2
d_call: NA
cdr3_aa: CASSGGELFF
cdr3_nt: TGTGCCAGCTCAGGCGGGGAGCTGTTTTTT

clone_size: NA
v_call: TRBV29-1
j_call: TRBJ2-5
d_call: NA
cdr3_aa: CATLYWVKETQYF
cdr3_nt: TGCGCCACGTTGTATTGGGTTAAAGAGACCCAGTACTTC

clone_size: medium-sized
v_call: TRBV7-9
j_call: TRBJ2-3
d_call: NA
cdr3_aa: CASSPTGRGRTDTQYF
cdr3_nt: TGTGCCAGCAGCCCCACTGGCAGGGGAAGAACAGATACGCAGTATTTT

clone_size: NA
v_call: TRBV7-9
j_call: TRBJ1-2
d_call: NA
cdr3_aa: CASSSRADGYGYTF
cdr3_nt: TGTGCCAGCAGCTCCAGGGCTGACGGGTATGGCTACACCTTC

clone_size: many
v_call: TRBV18
j_call: TRBJ2-5
d_call: NA
cdr3_aa: CASSRGVEETQYF
cdr3_nt: TGTGCCAGCTCCCGGGGAGTTGAAGAGACCCAGTACTTC

clone_size: NA
v_call: TRBV10-3
j_call: TRBJ1-5
d_call: NA
cdr3_aa: CATNPAGRGARPGNQPQHF
cdr3_nt: TGTGCCACGAACCCCGCGGGCAGGGGAGCTCGCCCGGGGAATCAGCCCCAGCATTTT

clone_size: NA
v_call: TRBV29-1
j_call: TRBJ2-7
d_call: NA
cdr3_aa: CSVVTGSLSYEQYF
cdr3_nt: TGCAGCGTTGTAACGGGGTCCCTTTCCTACGAGCAGTACTTC

clone_size: few
v_call: TRBV20-1
j_call: TRBJ1-1
d_call: NA
cdr3_aa: CSARDPPGVDTEAFF
cdr3_nt: TGCAGTGCTAGAGATCCTCCAGGGGTGGACACTGAAGCTTTCTTT

clone_size: NA
v_call: TRBV6-2/TRBV6-3
j_call: TRBJ2-7
d_call: NA
cdr3_aa: CASSFSTAYEQYF
cdr3_nt: TGTGCCAGCAGTTTCAGTACAGCCTACGAGCAGTACTTC

clone_size: NA
v_call: TRBV7-9
j_call: TRBJ2-3
d_call: NA
cdr3_aa: CASSWTLPTDTQYF
cdr3_nt: TGTGCCAGCAGCTGGACGCTTCCCACAGATACGCAGTATTTT

clone_size: NA
v_call: TRBV11-2
j_call: TRBJ2-5
d_call: NA
cdr3_aa: CASSLGDRGETQYF
cdr3_nt: TGTGCCAGCAGCTTAGGGGACCGCGGGGAGACCCAGTACTTC

clone_size: NA
v_call: TRBV2
j_call: TRBJ2-1
d_call: NA
cdr3_aa: CASRRGSGASNEQFF
cdr3_nt: TGTGCCAGCAGGAGGGGGTCAGGTGCTAGCAATGAGCAGTTCTTC

clone_size: NA
v_call: TRBV18
j_call: TRBJ2-7
d_call: NA
cdr3_aa: CASSPISGYGSRGNYEQYF
cdr3_nt: TGTGCCAGCTCACCAATCAGTGGGTATGGGAGCAGGGGTAACTACGAGCAGTACTTC

clone_size: few
v_call: TRBV29-1
j_call: TRBJ2-3
d_call: NA
cdr3_aa: CSVGSRDTQYF
cdr3_nt: TGCAGCGTTGGGAGTAGGGATACGCAGTATTTT

clone_size: NA
v_call: TRBV4-3
j_call: TRBJ1-1
d_call: NA
cdr3_aa: CASSQEGLSEAFF
cdr3_nt: TGCGCCAGCAGCCAAGAGGGCCTATCTGAAGCTTTCTTT

clone_size: many
v_call: TRBV5-1
j_call: TRBJ1-2
d_call: NA
cdr3_aa: CASSLDRADDHGYTF
cdr3_nt: TGCGCCAGCAGCTTGGACCGGGCCGACGACCATGGCTACACCTTC

clone_size: NA
v_call: TRBV4-3
j_call: TRBJ2-2
d_call: TRBD1
cdr3_aa: CASSHGTGENTGELFF
cdr3_nt: TGCGCCAGCAGCCACGGGACAGGGGAGAACACCGGGGAGCTGTTTTTT

clone_size: NA
v_call: TRBV7-9
j_call: TRBJ1-5
d_call: NA
cdr3_aa: CASSFGDINQPQHF
cdr3_nt: TGTGCCAGCAGCTTCGGAGATATAAATCAGCCCCAGCATTTT

clone_size: many
v_call: TRBV5-6
j_call: TRBJ2-3
d_call: TRBD1
cdr3_aa: CASSLAGQGPNLRGDTQYF
cdr3_nt: TGTGCCAGCAGCTTGGCTGGACAGGGGCCAAACTTACGGGGAGATACGCAGTATTTT

clone_size: NA
v_call: TRBV2
j_call: TRBJ1-5
d_call: NA
cdr3_aa: CASTLNTGNQPQHF
cdr3_nt: TGTGCCAGCACCCTTAATACAGGGAATCAGCCCCAGCATTTT

clone_size: many
v_call: TRBV3-1
j_call: TRBJ1-5
d_call: TRBD1
cdr3_aa: CASSPRQGIISNQPQHF
cdr3_nt: TGTGCCAGCAGCCCGCGACAGGGAATCATTAGCAATCAGCCCCAGCATTTT

clone_size: few
v_call: TRBV6-2/TRBV6-3
j_call: TRBJ2-5
d_call: NA
cdr3_aa: CASSQTATQYF
cdr3_nt: TGTGCCAGCAGTCAGACAGCAACCCAGTACTTC

clone_size: few
v_call: TRBV4-3
j_call: TRBJ1-2
d_call: NA
cdr3_aa: CASSQDRAGDGYTF
cdr3_nt: TGCGCCAGCAGCCAAGATAGGGCGGGGGATGGCTACACCTTC